Below are 9 T cell receptor beta chains sequenced from a single sample in a study of blood T cell repertoires in COVID-19. Assay used: immunoSEQ multiplex PCR; TCRdb lists only in-frame clones, some missing. The table shows 300,000 to 400,000 clones, with roughly 90% occurring only once. Input material: PBMCs or T cells enriched from blood (not recorded which). These receptors came from a man between 60 and 75 years old who had recovered from COVID-19.

There are a few counts of this clone. The genes are TRBV11-2 and TRBJ2-1; 9 bases align to TRBD2. There are 15 residues in the CDR3. The V segment lost 5 bases and the J segment 7 bases; nucleotides outside the gene matches: 9. Germline CDR1 and CDR2: SGHAT and FQNNGV. Here the CDR3 DNA reads TGTGCCAGCAGCCTCAGCGGGGGGTTCTTGAATGAGCAGTTCTTC. Its protein is CASSLSGGFLNEQFF.

The chain is built from TRBV18 and TRBJ2-2; TRBD1 is a possible D gene (6 bases). Germline CDR1 and CDR2: KGHSH and LQKENI. The CDR3 is 16 amino acids. V lost 5 bases to trimming and J lost 2 bases, with 15 bases between them. This CDR3 is CASSSLGAFNTGELFF. Here the CDR3 DNA reads TGTGCCAGCTCATCCCTGGGGGCGTTCAACACCGGGGAGCTGTTTTTT.

This clone has only one observation. The V and J genes are TRBV9 and TRBJ2-5; possible D gene TRBD1, 5 bases. The germline V and J ends were trimmed by 0 bases and 3 bases, with 12 bases remaining between them. From germline, CDR1 is SGDLS and CDR2 YYNGEE. CDR3 size: 15 residues. CDR3 residues: CASSVASGSKETQYF. CDR3 bases: TGTGCCAGCAGCGTAGCTTCAGGGTCGAAAGAGACCCAGTACTTC.

The chain recombines TRBV19 with TRBJ1-1, with TRBD1 as a possible D gene (5 bases). Deletions cut 6 bases from V and 4 bases from J, with 12 bases between. This CDR3 spans 13 amino acids. Per germline, CDR1 LNHDA and CDR2 SQIVND (reference sequence). The CDR3 coding sequence is TGTGCCAGTAGGAGGACAAGGCTCACTGAAGCTTTCTTT. Translating gives CASRRTRLTEAFF.

The chain joins TRBV6-6 to TRBJ2-3, with D perhaps TRBD2 (5 bases). Looked up from germline, CDR1 is MNHNY and CDR2 is SVGAGI (reference sequence). CDR3 size: 17 residues. Trimming stripped 5 bases from V and 1 base from J, with 19 bases between. CDR3 amino acids: CASSPSRRGWGTDTQYF. The CDR3, as DNA: TGTGCCAGCAGTCCATCCCGCCGGGGATGGGGCACAGATACGCAGTATTTT.

The V call is TRBV7-2, the J call TRBJ2-7; 9 nucleotides line up with TRBD1. This CDR3 region has 15 residues. V dropped 5 bases and J dropped 3; count of bases not matched to a gene: 8. Germline V gene sequence: CDR1 SGHTA, CDR2 FQGNSA. CDR3 coding DNA: TGTGCCAGCAGCCCCGACCGGGACAGGGTCTACGAGCAGTACTTC. Translation: CASSPDRDRVYEQYF.

This clone has a single count. The chain recombines TRBV6-2 or TRBV6-3 with TRBJ2-6; 7 bases fit TRBD1. The V and J ends lost 2 bases and 0 bases, in that order; junction bases with no gene match: 1. Germline V gene sequence: CDR1 MNHEY, CDR2 SVGEGT. CDR3 size: 16 residues. CDR3 residues: CASSYRTGSGANVLTF. The DNA for the CDR3 is TGTGCCAGCAGTTACAGGACAGGCTCTGGGGCCAACGTCCTGACTTTC.

The V gene is TRBV19, the J gene TRBJ2-3; D not certain. This CDR3 region has 13 residues. CDR1 and CDR2 (germline): LNHDA, SQIVND (reference sequence). The ends were cut back, 4 bases at V and 0 bases at J, with 5 bases in the middle. Written as DNA, the CDR3 is TGTGCCAGTAGTAGAGCTAGCACAGATACGCAGTATTTT. Translating gives CASSRASTDTQYF.

The CDR3 coding sequence is TGTGCCAGCAGCCTAGGTCCGGGAGTGCCAGATACGCAGTATTTT. Amino acid sequence: CASSLGPGVPDTQYF. The chain links TRBV7-3 to TRBJ2-3, with D possibly TRBD2 on 6 matching bases. Trimming removed 5 bases at V and 4 bases at J, with 16 bases between. Germline V gene sequence: CDR1 SGHTA, CDR2 FQGTGA. The CDR3 loop spans 15 amino acids.